The text below deals with one T cell receptor beta chain. These data are taken from a study of blood T cell repertoires in COVID-19. The CDR3 runs to 14 residues. Trimming removed 1 base from V and 7 bases from J; junction bases left unmatched: 4. From germline, CDR1 is LGHDT and CDR2 YNNKEL (reference sequence). Libraries were prepared by immunoSEQ multiplex PCR; TCRdb keeps only in-frame clonotypes and omits some of them. The sample lists roughly 100,000 clones, under 90% occurring once. This sequence originates from a human donor in a cohort sampled during active or convalescent COVID-19. Material for sequencing was peripheral blood. The chain recombines TRBV3-1 (or the pseudogene TRBV3-2) with TRBJ1-2; 9 bases agree with TRBD1. The CDR3 loop reads CASSQVRQGGGYTF. DNA for the CDR3: TGTGCCAGCAGCCAAGTCCGACAGGGGGGTGGCTACACCTTC.